The sequence of this TCR beta chain was determined in a study of OX40 agonist ivuxolimab in advanced cancers. In the study overall: Administration of intravenous ivuxolimab to patients occurred every 2 weeks at 0.01 to 10 mg/kg. It was permissible to have had prior anti-PD-1, anti-PD-L1 or anti-CTLA-4 therapy, and around 40% had some.

Germline trimming cut 3 bases from V and 6 bases from J; bases unmatched to any gene: 3. CDR1 ENHRY and CDR2 SYGVKD come from the germline V gene. This CDR3 comprises 13 residues. The assay was immunoSEQ multiplex PCR, and TCRdb's table has in-frame clones only and misses some. The profile shows 41,000 or so clones, about 82% of them singletons. A few counts support this clone. The sequencing used CD4+ or CD8+ T cells sorted from blood, collected in a trial of the OX40 agonist ivuxolimab. V is TRBV10-3 and J is TRBJ1-2; TRBD1 agrees at 8 bases. This TCR was sampled from an adult with an advanced solid tumor such as melanoma, head and neck, liver or kidney cancer. CDR3 protein: CAISDRGLDGYTF. The CDR3 DNA reads TGTGCCATCAGTGACAGGGGGCTGGATGGCTACACCTTC.